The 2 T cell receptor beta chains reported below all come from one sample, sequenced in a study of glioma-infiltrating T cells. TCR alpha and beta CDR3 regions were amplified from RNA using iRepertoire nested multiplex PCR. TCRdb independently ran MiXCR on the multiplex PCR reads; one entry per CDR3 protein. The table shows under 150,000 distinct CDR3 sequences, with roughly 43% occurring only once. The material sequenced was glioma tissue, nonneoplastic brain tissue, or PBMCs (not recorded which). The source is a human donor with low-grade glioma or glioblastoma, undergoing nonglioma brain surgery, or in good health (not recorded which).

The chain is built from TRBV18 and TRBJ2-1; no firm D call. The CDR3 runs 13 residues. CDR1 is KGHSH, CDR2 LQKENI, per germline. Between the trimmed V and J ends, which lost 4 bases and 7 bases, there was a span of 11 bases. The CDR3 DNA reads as TGTGCCAGCTCACTAACGGCAGCGAATGAGCAGTTCTTC. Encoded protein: CASSLTAANEQFF.

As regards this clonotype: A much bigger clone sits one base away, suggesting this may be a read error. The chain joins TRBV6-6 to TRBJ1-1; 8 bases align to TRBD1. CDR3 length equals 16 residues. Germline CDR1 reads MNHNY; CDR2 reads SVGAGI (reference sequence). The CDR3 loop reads CASSRAQGAVNAEAFF. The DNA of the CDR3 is TGTGCCAGCAGTAGAGCCCAGGGGGCCGTGAACGCTGAAGCTTTCTTT.